These 5 T cell receptor beta chains were sequenced from one sample in a study of PD-1 blockade in classical Hodgkin lymphoma (dated by TCRdb to the early 2020s). Libraries were prepared through the immunoSEQ multiplex PCR assay. The table was pulled from immuneACCESS by TCRdb, which kept in-frame rearrangements only. Such tables lose some clones; where checked, under half of the loss comes from unresolved V genes, and the rest has no known cause. In this sample the table shows 45,000 to 55,000 clones, over 70% of which occur a single time. Together, the top ten hold approximately 15% of the sample. According to the study, the label for this sample's time point signals: cycle 1 day 1 (C1D1), immediately before nivolumab initiation. Every trial patient had relapsed following autologous stem cell transplantation, and prior brentuximab vedotin exposure was what differed among cohorts A, B and C. Source: peripheral blood mononuclear cells (PBMCs), taken at baseline. Source of these receptors: a human donor with classical Hodgkin lymphoma.

This clone appeared once. This rearrangement joins TRBV5-6 to TRBJ2-3, with TRBD1 identical over 12 bases. This CDR3 region has 16 residues. Germline V gives CDR1 SGHDT, CDR2 YYEEEE. The V and J ends lost 2 bases and 2 bases, in that order; junction bases with no gene match: 3. CDR3 bases: TGTGCCAGCAGCTTTGGGACAGGGGGCATCACAGATACGCAGTATTTT. Translated, it gives CASSFGTGGITDTQYF.

This chain links TRBV19 with TRBJ2-1, with 10 bases identical to TRBD2. This CDR3 has 15 residues. The germline gives CDR1 LNHDA, CDR2 SQIVND (reference sequence). The trim removed 5 bases at V and 4 bases at J, leaving 5 bases unmatched. The CDR3 DNA reads TGTGCCAGTAGTTCAGCGGGAGGGGGTTACAATGAGCAGTTCTTC. Its translation is CASSSAGGGYNEQFF.

Note on this clone: At one of its ends the junction is not consistent with the germline gene, which may arise from a read error. The CDR3 DNA reads as TGTGCTAGCAGCTTAGGACGAGGCAGGGATGCCTACAATGAGCAGTTCTTC. Its protein is CASSLGRGRDAYNEQFF. This chain links TRBV7-7 with TRBJ2-1; possibly TRBD1 for D (5 bases). This CDR3 comprises 17 residues. Germline V gives CDR1 SSHAT, CDR2 FNYEAQ (reference sequence). Drawing the rest from reference TRBV7-7 and TRBJ2-1, the complete variable domain is GAGVSQSPRYKVTKRGQDVTLRCDPISSHATLYWYQQALGQGPEFLTYFNYEAQPDKSGLPSDRFSAERPEGSISTLTIQRTEQRDSAMYRCASSLGRGRDAYNEQFFGPGTRLTVL.

This chain links TRBV25-1 with TRBJ1-5, with 7 bases aligning to TRBD1. CDR1 is MGHDK, CDR2 SYGVNS, per germline. The CDR3 contains 15 residues. V lost 3 bases, J lost 5 bases, and 7 bases stayed unmatched. This CDR3 reads CASSDTGQPYQPQHF. Written as DNA, the CDR3 is TGTGCCAGCAGTGACACGGGACAGCCGTATCAGCCCCAGCATTTT.

The V and J genes are TRBV6-1 and TRBJ2-1, with 10 bases fitting TRBD2. Trimming at V came to 8 bases and at J to 6 bases, leaving 10 bases not matched to a gene. This CDR3 spans 15 amino acids. The germline CDR1 and CDR2 sequences are MNHNS and SASEGT. The CDR3 DNA follows: TGTGCCAGCGCCTCCGAGGCTAGCGGGAGCAATGAGCAGTTCTTC. Translated: CASASEASGSNEQFF.